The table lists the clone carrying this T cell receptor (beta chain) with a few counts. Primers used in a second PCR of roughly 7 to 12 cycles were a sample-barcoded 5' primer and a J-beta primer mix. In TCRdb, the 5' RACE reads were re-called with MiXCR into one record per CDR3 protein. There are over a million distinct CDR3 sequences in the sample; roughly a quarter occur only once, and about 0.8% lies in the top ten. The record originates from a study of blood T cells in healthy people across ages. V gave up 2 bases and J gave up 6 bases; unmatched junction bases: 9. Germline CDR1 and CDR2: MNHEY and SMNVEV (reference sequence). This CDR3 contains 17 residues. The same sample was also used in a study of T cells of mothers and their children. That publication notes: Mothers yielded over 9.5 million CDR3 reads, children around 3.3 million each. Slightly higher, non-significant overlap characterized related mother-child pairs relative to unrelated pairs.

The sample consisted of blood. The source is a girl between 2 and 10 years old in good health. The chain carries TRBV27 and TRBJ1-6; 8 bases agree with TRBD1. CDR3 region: CASSLGRKGQGNSPLHF. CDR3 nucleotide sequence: TGTGCCAGCAGTTTAGGCCGGAAAGGACAGGGTAATTCACCCCTCCACTTT.